The 30 T cell receptor beta chains in this list originate from one sample, sequenced in a study of identical twins. TCRdb re-called the 5' RACE reads through MiXCR, storing one row per CDR3 protein. The table lists 200,000 to 300,000 distinct CDR3 sequences, approximately 7.8% of them singletons. These same data were also listed under a study on yellow fever vaccine responses in identical twins.

The sample consisted of CD8+ T cells sorted from blood. Receptors originate from a woman aged 18-35 years in good health.

This clonotype has at least ten counts. V and J are TRBV29-1 and TRBJ2-7; 8 positions match TRBD1. Germline V gene data show CDR1 as SQVTM and CDR2 as ANQGSEA. This CDR3 is built from 14 residues. J gave up 3 bases and V 7 bases, and 11 bases lay outside the gene matches. CDR3 region: CSASGGAEGYEQYF. CDR3 DNA sequence: TGCAGCGCCTCAGGGGGCGCGGAGGGCTACGAGCAGTACTTC.

This clonotype showed up just a few times. The DNA of the CDR3 is TGTGCCGTTCTAGCGGGATCGAACACCGGGGAGCTGTTTTTT. It encodes CAVLAGSNTGELFF. The V and J genes are TRBV2 and TRBJ2-2; 9 positions match TRBD2. The CDR3 runs to 14 residues. Losses at the gene ends were 11 bases for V and 0 bases for J; bases not matched to a gene: 4. Germline V CDR1 and CDR2: SNHLY, FYNNEI.

This clonotype was seen many times. The chain is built from TRBV7-6 and TRBJ1-4; the D gene is possibly TRBD1 (5 bases). The CDR3 runs 15 residues. Germline V gene data show CDR1 as SGHVS and CDR2 as FNYEAQ. Trimming removed 2 bases at V and 4 bases at J, with 11 bases between. CDR3 protein: CASSLYDSLNEKLFF. CDR3 coding DNA: TGTGCCAGCAGCTTATACGACAGCCTTAATGAAAAACTGTTTTTT. Full variable domain (remainder filled in from reference TRBV7-6 and TRBJ1-4): GAGVSQSPRYKVTKRGQDVALRCDPISGHVSLYWYRQALGQGPEFLTYFNYEAQQDKSGLPNDRFSAERPEGSISTLTIQRTEQRDSAMYRCASSLYDSLNEKLFFGSGTQLSVL.

This clonotype occurred many times. The J gene is TRBJ2-1, the V gene TRBV6-2 or TRBV6-3, with 10 bases matching TRBD2. CDR3 size: 15 residues. CDR1 and CDR2 from the germline V gene are MNHEY and SVGEGT. J lost 4 bases, V lost 7 bases, and 7 bases had no gene match. As DNA, the CDR3 is TGTGCCAGCACCCAATTGGGACTAGCGTACAATGAGCAGTTCTTC. Amino acids: CASTQLGLAYNEQFF.

This clonotype was observed a handful of times. This chain connects TRBV7-9 to TRBJ2-6; no clear D gene. Germline CDR1 reads SEHNR; CDR2 reads FQNEAQ (reference sequence). The CDR3 length is 14 residues. Trimming stripped 5 bases from V and 2 bases from J, with 7 bases between. CDR3 DNA: TGTGCCAGCAGCGCACCCGCTGGGGCCAACGTCCTGACTTTC. As protein: CASSAPAGANVLTF. Supplemented by reference TRBV7-9 and TRBJ2-6, the full variable domain reads DTGVSQNPRHKITKRGQNVTFRCDPISEHNRLYWYRQTLGQGPEFLTYFQNEAQLEKSRLLSDRFSAERPKGSFSTLEIQRTEQGDSAMYLCASSAPAGANVLTFGAGSRLTVL.

This clonotype was seen a few times. The V gene is TRBV12-3 or TRBV12-4, the J gene TRBJ2-1; D could derive from TRBD1 or TRBD2 (5 bases each). Trimming removed 3 bases at V and 15 bases at J, with 18 bases between. The CDR3 has 13 amino acids. The CDR3 DNA reads TGTGCCAGCAGTTTGGTGCTGGGGGATACGGGGTTCTTC. Its translation is CASSLVLGDTGFF.

The table lists this clonotype with many counts. The J gene is TRBJ1-5, the V gene TRBV10-3, with D unclear. This CDR3 is 14 amino acids long. Germline-derived CDR1 and CDR2 are ENHRY and SYGVKD. Deletions cut 3 bases from V and 3 bases from J, with 9 bases between. The CDR3 DNA sequence: TGTGCCATCAGTGAAGGGTGGGACAATCAGCCCCAGCATTTT. Its translation is CAISEGWDNQPQHF.

In this sample, this clonotype turned up a few times. V usage is TRBV6-1 and J usage is TRBJ1-5, with D hard to call. V dropped 8 bases and J dropped 5 bases, with 22 bases sitting between them. Germline CDR1 MNHNS, CDR2 SASEGT. The length of the CDR3 is 16 residues. In DNA form, the CDR3 reads TGTGCCAGCTCAAATATGGACGGATGGACCGATCAGCCCCAGCATTTT. Its translation is CASSNMDGWTDQPQHF.

Only a few counts were recorded for this clonotype. The chain employs TRBV2 and TRBJ2-7; no definite D call. This CDR3 has 13 amino acids. The V gene's germline CDR1 is SNHLY and CDR2 FYNNEI. V shed 4 bases and J shed 3 bases, with 10 bases lying between them. The CDR3: CASSGVAGYEQYF. DNA of the CDR3: TGTGCCAGCAGTGGGGTGGCAGGCTACGAGCAGTACTTC.

The genes are TRBV4-2 and TRBJ2-1; 15 positions agree with TRBD2. Trimming cost V 0 bases and J 9 bases; bases outside gene matches: 0. This CDR3 is built from 15 residues. Germline CDR1 is LGHNA and CDR2 is YNFKEQ. The CDR3 is CASSQEGLAGGEQFF. CDR3 nucleotide sequence: TGTGCCAGCAGCCAAGAGGGACTAGCGGGAGGTGAGCAGTTCTTC.

At least ten counts were recorded for this clonotype. V is TRBV12-3 or TRBV12-4 and J is TRBJ2-1; 9 bases are shared with TRBD1. The CDR3 is 15 residues long. Trimming took 7 bases from V and 5 from J; bases not matched to a gene: 9. The CDR3 protein is CASKDRTGDNNEQFF. CDR3 bases: TGTGCCAGCAAGGACAGGACAGGGGATAACAATGAGCAGTTCTTC.

The chain carries TRBV7-7 and TRBJ2-1; D perhaps matches TRBD2 (7 bases). Trimming left V 3 bases short and J 6 bases short, with 9 bases between. CDR1 and CDR2 (germline): SSHAT, FNYEAQ (reference sequence). CDR3 length equals 13 residues. The DNA of the CDR3 is TGTGCCAGCAGCTTCGCGGGGGCCAATGAGCAGTTCTTC. Encoded protein: CASSFAGANEQFF.

The rearrangement uses TRBV28 and TRBJ2-3; possible D gene TRBD1, 7 bases. CDR3 length: 17 amino acids. From germline, CDR1 is MDHEN and CDR2 SYDVKM. Trimming removed 3 bases at V and 0 bases at J, with 16 bases between. CDR3: CASSFVAGQKSTDTQYF. The CDR3 nucleotides are TGTGCCAGCAGTTTTGTGGCGGGACAGAAGAGCACAGATACGCAGTATTTT. The complete variable domain, with remaining parts taken from reference TRBV28 and TRBJ2-3, reads DVKVTQSSRYLVKRTGEKVFLECVQDMDHENMFWYRQDPGLGLRLIYFSYDVKMKEKGDIPEGYSVSREKKERFSLILESASTNQTSMYLCASSFVAGQKSTDTQYFGPGTRLTVL.

The table lists this clonotype with a few counts. The V gene is TRBV9, the J gene TRBJ1-5; D call uncertain. The germline CDR1 and CDR2 sequences are SGDLS and YYNGEE. V gave up 0 bases and J gave up 4 bases, with 8 bases separating them. This CDR3 spans 14 amino acids. The CDR3 DNA reads as TGTGCCAGCAGCGTAGGCGAGAATAATCAGCCCCAGCATTTT. Its protein product is CASSVGENNQPQHF.

This clonotype was observed a few times. An end of the junction does not agree with germline; a read error may underlie this. V gene TRBV20-1 combines with J gene TRBJ1-1; 11 bases line up with TRBD1. The germline CDR1 and CDR2 sequences are DFQATT and SNEGSKA (reference sequence). CDR3 length: 16 residues. CDR3: CSAQFPGQGVKTEAFF. The DNA of the CDR3 is TGCAGTGCCCAGTTCCCGGGACAGGGGGTGAAGACTGAAGCTTTCTTT.

This chain uses TRBV2 with TRBJ1-4; D may be TRBD1 (5 bases). The CDR3 is 17 amino acids. The V gene lost 2 bases and the J gene lost 9 bases, with 22 bases spanning the gap. Germline V gene data show CDR1 as SNHLY and CDR2 as FYNNEI. The CDR3 reads CASSETPSQGVRKKLFF. The CDR3 coding sequence is TGTGCCAGCAGTGAAACCCCAAGCCAGGGTGTTAGGAAAAAACTGTTTTTT.

This clonotype has ten or more counts. The chain recombines TRBV20-1 with TRBJ2-7, with 12 bases lining up with TRBD2. V shed 1 base, J shed 5 bases, and the junction held 6 bases outside the gene matches. In germline, CDR1 is DFQATT, CDR2 SNEGSKA (reference sequence). CDR3 size: 15 residues. The CDR3 spells CSARARLAGAHEQYF. The CDR3 coding sequence is TGCAGTGCTAGAGCTCGACTAGCGGGAGCCCACGAGCAGTACTTC.

This clonotype was seen many times. This chain connects TRBV18 to TRBJ1-1, with a possible D match to TRBD1 (5 bases). There are 14 residues in the CDR3. Trimming took 2 bases from V and 4 from J, leaving 11 bases between them. Germline lookup yields CDR1 KGHSH and CDR2 LQKENI. The CDR3 spells CASSPSGAFTEAFF. In nucleotides, the CDR3 is TGTGCCAGCTCACCATCCGGGGCCTTCACTGAAGCTTTCTTT.

This clonotype was detected ten times or more. The chain couples TRBV12-3 or TRBV12-4 to TRBJ2-1; D may match TRBD1 or TRBD2 (6 bases each). This CDR3 spans 14 amino acids. Deletions cut 5 bases from V and 5 bases from J, with 13 bases between. CDR3 nucleotides: TGTGCCAGCAGTCGACTAGAGGGGGACAATGAGCAGTTCTTC. Encoded protein: CASSRLEGDNEQFF.

This clonotype is deemed medium-sized (0.01 to 0.1%). The chain links TRBV12-3 or TRBV12-4 to TRBJ1-3; D remains unclear. V lost 3 bases and J 2 bases, leaving 11 bases between the germline ends. The CDR3 consists of 15 residues. The CDR3 DNA reads as TGTGCCAGCAGTTTTATTCGAGGGACTGGAAACACCATATATTTT. It translates to CASSFIRGTGNTIYF.

In its sample, this clonotype was seen a few times. This sequence joins TRBV20-1 and TRBJ2-7, with TRBD2 identical over 8 bases. The trim removed 4 bases at V and 7 bases at J, leaving 15 bases unmatched. This CDR3 is built from 15 residues. Germline-derived CDR1 and CDR2 are DFQATT and SNEGSKA (reference sequence). For the CDR3, the DNA is TGCAGTGCTACCTCGGGTAGCGGGGACTACGGGGAGCAGTACTTC. Translation gives CSATSGSGDYGEQYF.

This clonotype turned up a few times. This chain uses TRBV20-1 with TRBJ1-1; a possible D gene is TRBD1 (6 bases). Trimming left V 1 base short and J 3 bases short, with 12 bases between. From germline, CDR1 is DFQATT and CDR2 SNEGSKA (reference sequence). The CDR3 sequence is 14 residues long. CDR3 sequence: CSARAGGPDTEAFF. CDR3 DNA sequence: TGCAGTGCTAGAGCGGGGGGCCCGGACACTGAAGCTTTCTTT.

This clonotype was seen more than once but under ten times. The rearrangement joins TRBV4-2 to TRBJ2-1, with TRBD1 as a possible D gene (5 bases). V shed 2 bases and J shed 6 bases, with 8 bases lying between them. CDR1 and CDR2 (germline): LGHNA, YNFKEQ. CDR3 length equals 13 residues. CDR3 protein: CASSQKGINEQFF. CDR3 in DNA: TGTGCCAGCAGCCAAAAGGGGATCAATGAGCAGTTCTTC.

This clonotype was found a few times. J is TRBJ2-5 and V is TRBV5-5; possible D gene TRBD2, 6 bases. This CDR3 region has 15 residues. Per the germline V gene, CDR1 is SGHKS and CDR2 is YYEKEE (reference sequence). With 2 bases removed from V and 0 bases from J, the gap between germline ends came to 11 bases. CDR3 region: CASSFGGKYQETQYF. For the CDR3, the DNA is TGTGCCAGCAGCTTCGGCGGGAAGTACCAAGAGACCCAGTACTTC. Together with reference TRBV5-5 and TRBJ2-5, the CDR3 gives the full variable domain: DAGVTQSPTHLIKTRGQQVTLRCSPISGHKSVSWYQQVLGQGPQFIFQYYEKEERGRGNFPDRFSARQFPNYSSELNVNALLLGDSALYLCASSFGGKYQETQYFGPGTRLLVL.

This clonotype was seen many times. In DNA form, the CDR3 reads TGTGCCAGCAGTTTATTCGGGACAGGGGTAGACGAGCAGTACTTC. Translation: CASSLFGTGVDEQYF. The rearrangement uses TRBV7-3 and TRBJ2-7; TRBD1 matches at 10 bases. Germline lookup yields CDR1 SGHTA and CDR2 FQGTGA. The CDR3 runs 15 residues. V dropped 6 bases and J dropped 5; count of bases not matched to a gene: 10.

This chain joins TRBV6-1 and TRBJ2-7, with a possible D match to TRBD1 (5 bases). CDR3 length equals 11 residues. The V and J ends lost 9 bases and 2 bases respectively, with 8 bases between them. Germline V CDR1 and CDR2: MNHNS, SASEGT. CDR3: CASSQAYEQYV. DNA of the CDR3: TGTGCCAGTTCACAGGCCTACGAGCAGTACGTC.

The V call is TRBV5-1, the J call TRBJ1-1, with 7 bases lining up with TRBD1. V dropped 0 bases and J dropped 1; count of bases not matched to a gene: 9. The CDR3 contains 17 residues. CDR1 SGHRS and CDR2 YFSETQ come from the germline V gene. The CDR3 here is CASSLGARGTANTEAFF. The CDR3 DNA is TGCGCCAGCAGCTTGGGTGCGCGAGGGACAGCGAACACTGAAGCTTTCTTT.

V is TRBV6-1 and J is TRBJ2-1; 8 bases are a match to TRBD1. J was trimmed by 8 bases and V by 6 bases; bases with no gene match: 9. Germline lookup yields CDR1 MNHNS and CDR2 SASEGT. The length of the CDR3 is 14 residues. The chain's CDR3 is CASSLGATGDEQFF. As DNA, the CDR3 is TGTGCCAGCAGCCTCGGGGCGACAGGGGATGAGCAGTTCTTC.

This clonotype showed up many times. The J gene is TRBJ2-1, the V gene TRBV6-1; D uncertain. Trimming left V 5 bases short and J 5 bases short, with 19 bases between. The CDR3 extends over 16 amino acids. The germline V gene encodes CDR1 MNHNS and CDR2 SASEGT. CDR3 sequence: CASSPTGGNSNNEQFF. For the CDR3, the DNA is TGTGCCAGCAGTCCTACGGGTGGCAATTCCAACAATGAGCAGTTCTTC.

In its sample, this clonotype was seen a few times. The chain joins TRBV29-1 to TRBJ2-7, with D hard to call. The germline V gene encodes CDR1 SQVTM and CDR2 ANQGSEA. Trimming removed 8 bases at V and 2 bases at J, with 19 bases between. The CDR3 spans 14 residues. The CDR3 sequence: CSSNVRTTPYEQYV. CDR3 DNA: TGCAGCTCCAACGTCCGCACGACCCCCTACGAGCAGTACGTC.